This passage covers 27 T cell receptor beta chains from one sample sequenced in a study of shared clonotypes between healthy human individuals. Data came from immunoSEQ multiplex PCR; TCRdb stores just in-frame clones and leaves some out. The sample records under 2,500,000 clones, approximately 95% being singletons. Sequencing input: naive CD4+ T cells sorted from blood. Subset: CD45RA+ positively selected. The receptors were sampled from a young man in good health.

The chain joins TRBV2 to TRBJ2-3; 8 positions agree with TRBD2. Germline CDR1 and CDR2: SNHLY and FYNNEI. The CDR3 contains 15 residues. The V gene end was trimmed by 1 base and the J gene end by 2 bases; junction bases not matched to a gene: 2. In nucleotides, the CDR3 is TGTGCCAGCAGTGAAGGACTAGCGCCCACAGATACGCAGTATTTT. Its translation is CASSEGLAPTDTQYF.

As concerns this clone: Other DNA sequences in this specimen translate into the identical CDR3. The genes are TRBV10-3 and TRBJ2-5; TRBD1 agrees at 8 bases. V shed 6 bases and J 5 bases; nucleotides not matched to a gene: 5. CDR1 and CDR2 (germline): ENHRY, SYGVKD. The CDR3 extends over 13 amino acids. CDR3 DNA: TGTGCCATCAGGCAGGGGGCCGAGGAGACCCAGTACTTC. The encoded protein is CAIRQGAEETQYF.

V usage is TRBV11-2 and J usage is TRBJ2-5, with D maybe TRBD1 (5 bases). Germline V gives CDR1 SGHAT, CDR2 FQNNGV. The CDR3 runs 15 residues. The V end was cut by 4 bases, the J end by 1 base, with 13 bases between. The CDR3 nucleotides are TGTGCCAGCAGCTCCGGAAGGGGTAGCCAAGAGACCCAGTACTTC. This sequence encodes CASSSGRGSQETQYF.

Of note for this clone: Distinct nucleotide sequences in the sample also encode this CDR3. This chain joins TRBV5-1 and TRBJ2-1, with 12 positions matching TRBD2. From germline, CDR1 is SGHRS and CDR2 YFSETQ. With V trimmed by 3 bases and J by 7 bases, 5 bases remained unmatched. The CDR3 runs to 15 residues. The CDR3 protein is CASSWTSGKGNEQFF. The CDR3 nucleotides read TGCGCCAGCAGCTGGACTAGCGGGAAAGGTAATGAGCAGTTCTTC.

This chain links TRBV5-6 with TRBJ2-3, with 7 bases aligning to TRBD1. CDR3 length equals 15 residues. Germline CDR1 and CDR2: SGHDT and YYEEEE. Trimming cost V 0 bases and J 3 bases; bases outside gene matches: 4. In nucleotides, the CDR3 is TGTGCCAGCAGCTTGGCCGTACAGGGGACAGATACGCAGTATTTT. Protein: CASSLAVQGTDTQYF.

The chain joins TRBV18 to TRBJ2-7; 7 nucleotides align to TRBD1. The germline CDR1 and CDR2 sequences are KGHSH and LQKENI. The CDR3 has 15 residues. The V segment lost 4 bases and the J segment 1 base; nucleotides outside the gene matches: 7. The CDR3 DNA reads TGTGCCAGCTCACTAGGGACAGTAGGGTCCTACGAGCAGTACTTC. As protein: CASSLGTVGSYEQYF.

A word on this clone: The identical CDR3 is also encoded by other nucleotide sequences in the sample. The genes are TRBV30 and TRBJ2-7; D remains unclear. Trimming cost V 1 base and J 7 bases, with 8 bases left between them. CDR1 and CDR2 (germline): GTSNPN, SVGIG (reference sequence). The CDR3 is 11 residues long. CDR3 residues: CAWSGLREQYF. The CDR3 coding sequence is TGTGCCTGGAGTGGATTGCGGGAGCAGTACTTC.

CDR3 coding DNA: TGTGCCAGCTCCCGGACAGGGGGCTTGGACACTGAAGCTTTCTTT. Its protein product is CASSRTGGLDTEAFF. V usage is TRBV18 and J usage is TRBJ1-1; 11 nucleotides line up with TRBD1. V lost 6 bases and J lost 3; bases outside the gene matches: 6. The CDR3 extends over 15 amino acids. Per the germline V gene, CDR1 is KGHSH and CDR2 is LQKENI.

The V call is TRBV2, the J call TRBJ1-2, with TRBD1 as a possible D gene (5 bases). This CDR3 comprises 15 residues. CDR1 and CDR2 (germline): SNHLY, FYNNEI. Trimming took off 1 base at V and 2 bases at J, with 11 bases between the two ends. The CDR3 nucleotides read TGTGCCAGCAGTGAAGAGGCGGGGACGAACTATGGCTACACCTTC. It is translated as CASSEEAGTNYGYTF. The whole variable domain, remainder taken from reference TRBV2 and TRBJ1-2, is EPEVTQTPSHQVTQMGQEVILRCVPISNHLYFYWYRQILGQKVEFLVSFYNNEISEKSEIFDDQFSVERPDGSNFTLKIRSTKLEDSAMYFCASSEEAGTNYGYTFGSGTRLTVV.

This chain links TRBV9 with TRBJ2-6; D gene uncertain. Germline CDR1 and CDR2: SGDLS and YYNGEE. CDR3 size: 15 residues. The germline V and J ends were trimmed by 1 base and 4 bases, with 9 bases remaining between them. CDR3 loop: CASSVSRSGANVLTF. CDR3 nucleotides: TGTGCCAGCAGCGTATCGCGTTCCGGGGCCAACGTCCTGACTTTC.

The chain links TRBV27 to TRBJ1-1; 7 bases agree with TRBD1. This CDR3 region has 16 residues. Germline CDR1 MNHEY, CDR2 SMNVEV (reference sequence). Trimming cost V 3 bases and J 1 base; bases outside gene matches: 8. CDR3 sequence reads: CASSFSGTVSNTEAFF. DNA for the CDR3: TGTGCCAGCAGTTTCTCCGGGACAGTATCGAACACTGAAGCTTTCTTT.

This clone was picked up a small number of times. V is TRBV29-1 and J is TRBJ1-2, with a tentative D call TRBD1 (5 bases). Per germline, CDR1 SQVTM and CDR2 ANQGSEA. V was pared by 4 bases and J by 8 bases, with 11 bases between. This CDR3 is 11 amino acids long. In DNA form, the CDR3 reads TGCAGCGTTGCAGGGTTGGACGGCTACACCTTC. Translating gives CSVAGLDGYTF.

The V and J genes are TRBV7-2 and TRBJ2-5, with unresolved D. The V end lost 0 bases, the J end lost 1 base, and 6 bases lay between the germline ends. The CDR3 consists of 14 residues. Germline V gene sequence: CDR1 SGHTA, CDR2 FQGNSA. The CDR3 is CASSLAFSQETQYF. The CDR3 nucleotides read TGTGCCAGCAGCTTAGCGTTCAGCCAAGAGACCCAGTACTTC.

The rearrangement uses TRBV4-2 and TRBJ1-1; D is uncertain. Deletions cut 4 bases from V and 2 bases from J, with 8 bases between. This CDR3 region has 13 residues. Germline CDR1 and CDR2: LGHNA and YNFKEQ. The CDR3 DNA reads TGTGCCAGCAGCCTCTCAGACAACACTGAAGCTTTCTTT. Its translation is CASSLSDNTEAFF.

The V and J genes are TRBV2 and TRBJ2-2; no clear D. Trimming took 1 base from V and 1 from J, leaving 7 bases between them. The CDR3 extends over 15 amino acids. Germline CDR1 and CDR2: SNHLY and FYNNEI. CDR3 loop: CASSEVSGNTGELFF. CDR3 in DNA: TGTGCCAGCAGTGAAGTGTCAGGGAACACCGGGGAGCTGTTTTTT.

This clone was seen once. The same CDR3 can be traced to other DNA sequences in this sample. The CDR3 protein is CASSYSGGAGTEAFF. The CDR3 DNA reads TGTGCCAGCAGTTACTCGGGGGGGGCCGGCACTGAAGCTTTCTTT. J is TRBJ1-1 and V is TRBV6-5; D is possibly TRBD1 (6 bases). Germline loops: CDR1 MNHEY, CDR2 SVGAGI. This CDR3 region has 15 residues. Trimming shortened V by 0 bases and J by 4 bases, and 12 bases separated the two germline ends.

For the CDR3, the DNA is TGCGCCAGCAGCTCCCGCCGGACAGAAAACAATGAGCAGTTCTTC. Translation: CASSSRRTENNEQFF. The chain couples TRBV5-1 to TRBJ2-1; D might be TRBD1 (6 bases). The germline V and J ends were trimmed by 3 bases and 5 bases, with 15 bases remaining between them. Germline V CDR1 and CDR2: SGHRS, YFSETQ. This CDR3 has 15 residues.

V and J are TRBV11-2 and TRBJ2-1, with 9 positions matching TRBD1. CDR3 length equals 17 residues. Per germline, CDR1 SGHAT and CDR2 FQNNGV. Trimming took 1 base from V and 2 from J; bases not matched to a gene: 6. CDR3 in amino acids: CASSLGAGQGAYNEQFF. The CDR3, as DNA: TGTGCCAGCAGCTTAGGTGCGGGACAGGGTGCCTACAATGAGCAGTTCTTC.

This sequence joins TRBV7-9 and TRBJ1-2; D is unclear. V was trimmed by 4 bases and J by 2 bases, leaving 8 bases between them. The CDR3 has 13 residues. Germline loops: CDR1 SEHNR, CDR2 FQNEAQ (reference sequence). The CDR3 nucleotides read TGTGCCAGCAGCTCTCAGCGAAACTATGGCTACACCTTC. Its protein is CASSSQRNYGYTF.

This sequence joins TRBV6-5 and TRBJ2-7; 8 bases align to TRBD1. The junction had 5 bases not matched to a gene; V was cut back by 7 bases and J by 0 bases. The germline V gene has CDR1 MNHEY and CDR2 SVGAGI. The CDR3 loop spans 14 amino acids. The CDR3 is CASTRTGFSYEQYF. The CDR3 DNA reads TGTGCCAGCACTCGGACAGGGTTCTCCTACGAGCAGTACTTC.

CDR3 residues: CASAIAGSPYNEQFF. The CDR3 DNA reads TGCGCCAGCGCTATAGCGGGGTCCCCCTACAATGAGCAGTTCTTC. This rearrangement joins TRBV5-1 to TRBJ2-1; 8 bases match TRBD2. The germline V gene encodes CDR1 SGHRS and CDR2 YFSETQ. The ends lost 7 bases at V and 2 bases at J; junction bases unmatched: 8. The CDR3 has 15 residues.

The CDR3 DNA sequence: TGTGCCAGCTCACAAGGGACAGGGGACACTGAAGCTTTCTTT. Encoded protein: CASSQGTGDTEAFF. The rearrangement uses TRBV18 and TRBJ1-1, with TRBD1 matching over 10 bases. Germline CDR1 KGHSH, CDR2 LQKENI. This CDR3 has 14 amino acids. The J segment lost 3 bases and the V segment lost 4 bases, leaving 2 bases of the junction unmatched.

This chain joins TRBV18 and TRBJ1-1, with D hard to call. The V end was cut by 3 bases, the J end by 4 bases, with 18 bases between. Looked up from germline, CDR1 is KGHSH and CDR2 is LQKENI. The CDR3 is made up of 16 amino acids. The CDR3 coding sequence is TGTGCCAGCTCACCTACCACGGGCGCACCCAGCACTGAAGCTTTCTTT. It translates to CASSPTTGAPSTEAFF.

The chain carries TRBV30 and TRBJ1-2; D uncertain. The V gene lost 0 bases and the J gene lost 9 bases, with 8 bases spanning the gap. This CDR3 region has 11 residues. Germline CDR1 and CDR2: GTSNPN and SVGIG (reference sequence). This CDR3 is CAWSVGQSYTF. CDR3 bases: TGTGCCTGGAGTGTAGGGCAAAGCTACACCTTC.

This clone was detected once. This chain uses TRBV2 with TRBJ2-7; TRBD2 matches at 8 bases. Germline V gives CDR1 SNHLY, CDR2 FYNNEI. The CDR3 extends over 16 amino acids. V lost 6 bases to trimming and J lost 0 bases; unmatched junction nucleotides: 10. The CDR3 region is CASRLSSGGSSYEQYF. CDR3 nucleotide sequence: TGTGCCAGCAGACTTTCAAGCGGGGGATCCTCCTACGAGCAGTACTTC.

The sample holds one count of this clone. V is TRBV6-1 and J is TRBJ2-7, with 8 positions matching TRBD1. Germline CDR1 and CDR2: MNHNS and SASEGT. Trimming took 7 bases from V and 2 from J; bases not matched to a gene: 7. The CDR3 runs 14 residues. The CDR3 nucleotides read TGTGCCAGCATCCGGGACAGGCCAACCTACGAGCAGTACTTC. It specifies CASIRDRPTYEQYF.

The chain joins TRBV7-2 to TRBJ2-7; a weak D match, TRBD1 (5 bases). This CDR3 is 14 amino acids long. CDR1 and CDR2 (germline): SGHTA, FQGNSA. V lost 0 bases to trimming and J lost 2 bases, with 8 bases between them. The CDR3 sequence is CASSLAAGPYEQYF. The CDR3 nucleotides read TGTGCCAGCAGCTTAGCGGCAGGGCCCTACGAGCAGTACTTC.